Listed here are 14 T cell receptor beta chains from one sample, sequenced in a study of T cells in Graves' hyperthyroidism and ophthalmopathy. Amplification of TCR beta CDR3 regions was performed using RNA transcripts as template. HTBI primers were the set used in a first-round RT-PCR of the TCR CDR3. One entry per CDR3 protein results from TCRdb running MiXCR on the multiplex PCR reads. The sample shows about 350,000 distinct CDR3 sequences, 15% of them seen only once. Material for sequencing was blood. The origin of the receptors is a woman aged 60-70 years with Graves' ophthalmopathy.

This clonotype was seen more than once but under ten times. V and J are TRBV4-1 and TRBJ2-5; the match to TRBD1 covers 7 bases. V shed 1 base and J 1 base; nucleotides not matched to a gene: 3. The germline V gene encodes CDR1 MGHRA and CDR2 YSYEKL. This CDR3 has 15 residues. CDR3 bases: TGCGCCAGCAGCCAAGTTGGACAGGCCCAAGAGACCCAGTACTTC. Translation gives CASSQVGQAQETQYF.

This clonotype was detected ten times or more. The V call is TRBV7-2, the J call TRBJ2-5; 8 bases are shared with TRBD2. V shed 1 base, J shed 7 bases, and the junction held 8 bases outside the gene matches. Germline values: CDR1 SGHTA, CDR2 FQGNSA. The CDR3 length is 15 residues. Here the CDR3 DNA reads TGTGCCAGCAGCTTAGTCCGGGGGGGGTTTAGGACCCAGTACTTC. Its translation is CASSLVRGGFRTQYF. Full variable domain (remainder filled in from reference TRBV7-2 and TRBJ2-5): GAGVSQSPSNKVTEKGKDVELRCDPISGHTALYWYRQSLGQGLEFLIYFQGNSAPDKSGLPSDRFSAERTGGSVSTLTIQRTQQEDSAVYLCASSLVRGGFRTQYFGPGTRLLVL.

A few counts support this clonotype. CDR3 residues: CASSDSGRAREDTQYF. CDR3 sequence (DNA): TGTGCCAGCAGTGATAGCGGGAGGGCCCGAGAAGATACGCAGTATTTT. The gene calls are TRBV6-1 and TRBJ2-3; 11 bases map to TRBD2. Trimming at V came to 3 bases and at J to 5 bases, leaving 7 bases not matched to a gene. This CDR3 is 16 amino acids long. CDR1 is MNHNS and CDR2 is SASEGT in the germline V gene.

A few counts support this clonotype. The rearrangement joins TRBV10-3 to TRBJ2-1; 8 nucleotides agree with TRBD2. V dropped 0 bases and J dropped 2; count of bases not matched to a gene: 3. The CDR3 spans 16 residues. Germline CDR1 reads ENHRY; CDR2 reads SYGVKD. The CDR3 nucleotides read TGTGCCATCAGTGAGTCGGACGGGGGGGCCTACAATGAGCAGTTCTTC. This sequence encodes CAISESDGGAYNEQFF.

As DNA, the CDR3 is TGTGCCAGCAGCTTACAGGGTTCAACCGGGGAGCTGTTTTTT. Translation gives CASSLQGSTGELFF. This chain connects TRBV7-2 to TRBJ2-2, with D possibly TRBD1 on 5 matching bases. This CDR3 comprises 14 residues. V was cut by 2 bases and J by 5 bases, with 9 bases left in between. Germline V gives CDR1 SGHTA, CDR2 FQGNSA.

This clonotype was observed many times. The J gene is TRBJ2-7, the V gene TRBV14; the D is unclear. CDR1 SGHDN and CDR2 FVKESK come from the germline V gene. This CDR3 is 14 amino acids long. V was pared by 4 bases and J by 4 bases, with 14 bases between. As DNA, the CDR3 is TGTGCCAGCAGCCCCCACGGATCTGATTACGAGCAGTACTTC. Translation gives CASSPHGSDYEQYF.

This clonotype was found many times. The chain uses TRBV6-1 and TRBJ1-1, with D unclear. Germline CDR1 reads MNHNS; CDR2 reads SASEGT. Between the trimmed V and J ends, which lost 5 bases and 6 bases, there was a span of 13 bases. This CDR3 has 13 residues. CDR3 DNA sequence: TGTGCCAGCAGTCTCCCGCGAGCAGCTGAAGCTTTCTTT. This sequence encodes CASSLPRAAEAFF.

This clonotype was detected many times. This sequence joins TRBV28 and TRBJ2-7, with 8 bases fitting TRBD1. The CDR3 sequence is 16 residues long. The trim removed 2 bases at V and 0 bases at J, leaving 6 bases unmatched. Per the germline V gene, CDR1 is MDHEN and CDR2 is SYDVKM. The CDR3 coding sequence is TGTGCCAGCAGTTTAACAGGACAGGGCAACTCCTACGAGCAGTACTTC. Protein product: CASSLTGQGNSYEQYF.

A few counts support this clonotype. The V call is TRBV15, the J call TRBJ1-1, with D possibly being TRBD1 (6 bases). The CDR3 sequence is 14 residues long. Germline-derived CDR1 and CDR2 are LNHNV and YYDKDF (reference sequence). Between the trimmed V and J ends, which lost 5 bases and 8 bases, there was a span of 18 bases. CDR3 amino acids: CATSSRDTLREAFF. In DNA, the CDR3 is TGTGCCACCAGCTCCCGGGACACGCTTCGCGAAGCTTTCTTT.

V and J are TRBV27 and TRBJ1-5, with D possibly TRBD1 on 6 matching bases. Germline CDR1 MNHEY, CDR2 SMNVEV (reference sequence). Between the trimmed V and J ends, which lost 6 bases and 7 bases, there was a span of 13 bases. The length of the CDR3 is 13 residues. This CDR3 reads CASSNRARQPQHF. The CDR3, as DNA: TGTGCCAGCAGCAACAGGGCACGGCAGCCCCAGCATTTT.

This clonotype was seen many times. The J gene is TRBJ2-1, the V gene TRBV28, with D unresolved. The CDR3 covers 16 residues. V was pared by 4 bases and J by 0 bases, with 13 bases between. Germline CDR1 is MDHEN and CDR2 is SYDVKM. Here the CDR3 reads CASSSRQGPSYNEQFF. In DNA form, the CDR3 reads TGTGCCAGCAGTTCGCGGCAAGGCCCCTCCTACAATGAGCAGTTCTTC.

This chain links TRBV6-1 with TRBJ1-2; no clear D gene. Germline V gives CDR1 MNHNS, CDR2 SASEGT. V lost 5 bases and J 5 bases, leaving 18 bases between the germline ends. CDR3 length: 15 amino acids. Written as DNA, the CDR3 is TGTGCCAGCAGTTATAACCGACGGAGGACGTATGGCTACACCTTC. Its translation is CASSYNRRRTYGYTF.

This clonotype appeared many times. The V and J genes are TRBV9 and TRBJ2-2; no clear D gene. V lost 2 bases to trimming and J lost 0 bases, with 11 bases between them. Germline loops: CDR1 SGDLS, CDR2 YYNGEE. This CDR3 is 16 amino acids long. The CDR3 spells CASSVGGHPNTGELFF. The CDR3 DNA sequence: TGTGCCAGCAGCGTGGGTGGGCACCCGAACACCGGGGAGCTGTTTTTT.

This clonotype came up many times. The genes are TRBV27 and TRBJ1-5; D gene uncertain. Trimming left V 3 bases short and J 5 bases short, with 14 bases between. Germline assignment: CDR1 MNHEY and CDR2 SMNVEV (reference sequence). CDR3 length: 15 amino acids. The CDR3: CASSFSPNNDQPQHF. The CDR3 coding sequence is TGTGCCAGCAGTTTTTCTCCCAATAACGATCAGCCCCAGCATTTT.